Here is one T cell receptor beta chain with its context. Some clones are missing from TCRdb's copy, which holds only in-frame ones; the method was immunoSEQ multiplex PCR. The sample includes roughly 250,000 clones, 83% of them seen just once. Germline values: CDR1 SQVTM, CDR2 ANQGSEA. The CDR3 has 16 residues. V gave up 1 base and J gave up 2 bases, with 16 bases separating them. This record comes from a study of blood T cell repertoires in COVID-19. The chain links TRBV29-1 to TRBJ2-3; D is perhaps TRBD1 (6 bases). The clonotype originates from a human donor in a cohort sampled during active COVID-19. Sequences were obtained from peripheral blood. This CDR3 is CSVEVGAGQATDTQYF. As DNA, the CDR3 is TGCAGCGTTGAAGTGGGGGCCGGGCAGGCCACAGATACGCAGTATTTT.